A selection of T cell receptor beta chains follows, all from one sample in a study of T cell changes during pregnancy in multiple sclerosis. Profiling relied on immunoSEQ multiplex PCR, and the TCRdb table lists in-frame clones only, not all of them. In the table there are roughly 22,000 clones, approximately 90% of which are singletons. Material: CD4+ T cells from peripheral blood mononuclear cells, obtained in the first trimester of pregnancy. All receptors come from a female donor in good health, enrolled as a control in a pregnancy study. The CDR3 runs from the conserved cysteine through the conserved F or W. Fields, in order: clone size, V gene, J gene, D gene, CDR3 DNA, CDR3 protein. A D gene is named only where the DNA matches it firmly. The size entry is marked missing in some rows and otherwise reads once, few, many or a size class.

-,TRBV10-1,TRBJ1-1,-,TGCGCCAGCAATCCGAGATCCAGGCGTGTAGCTTTCTTT,CASNPRSRRVAFF
-,TRBV29-1,TRBJ2-7,-,TGCAGCGTTCAGTCTCCCTACGAGCAGTACTTC,CSVQSPYEQYF
-,TRBV2,TRBJ2-3,-,TGTGCCAGCAGTGGACTAATAGGAGCCACTAGCACAGATACGCAGTATTTT,CASSGLIGATSTDTQYF
-,TRBV5-1,TRBJ1-3,-,TGCGCCAGCAGCTTGGCCGCCCAGGGGCCCTTTTTCAGCTCTGGAAACACCATATATTTT,CASSLAAQGPFFSSGNTIYF
-,TRBV7-9,TRBJ2-3,TRBD2,TGTGCCAGCAGCCCGGGGACGCTAGCGGGATCCACAGATACGCAGTATTTT,CASSPGTLAGSTDTQYF
medium-sized,TRBV6-1,TRBJ1-5,-,TGTGCCAGCAGTGCCCGGGGGGCTAGAGTCTCTCAGCCCCAGCATTTT,CASSARGARVSQPQHF
-,TRBV21-1,TRBJ2-4,-,TGTGCCACGGGGGGACCGGGACTAGCGGGAGGTTTCAACATTCAGTACTTC,CATGGPGLAGGFNIQYF
-,TRBV5-1,TRBJ1-4,-,TGCGCCAGCAGCTCCCGACAGGAAGAGGAAAAACTGTTTTTT,CASSSRQEEEKLFF
-,TRBV6-6,TRBJ2-2,TRBD1,TGTGCCAGCAGACCGGGACAGGGTAACACCGGGGAGCTGTTTTTT,CASRPGQGNTGELFF
-,TRBV7-9,TRBJ1-4,-,TGTGCCAGCAGCTTAGACAGGGCGCGTGAAAAACTGTTTTTT,CASSLDRAREKLFF
-,TRBV9,TRBJ1-2,TRBD1,TGTGCCAGCAGCGTAGAGGGGGCGTTTGGCTACACCTTC,CASSVEGAFGYTF
-,TRBV7-2,TRBJ1-3,-,TGTGCCAGCAGCCCAAGGAGGCTTGACACCATATATTTT,CASSPRRLDTIYF
few,TRBV6-5,TRBJ1-3,-,TGTGCCAGCAGAGCGACAGTCTCTGGAAACACCATATATTTT,CASRATVSGNTIYF
-,TRBV7-3,TRBJ2-1,TRBD2,TGTGCCAGCAGCCCGACTAGCGGGGGGCCGACTGAGCAGTTCTTC,CASSPTSGGPTEQFF
-,TRBV6-1,TRBJ2-1,TRBD1,TGTGCCAGCAGGGGAGACAGGGGGATTTACAATGAGCAGTTCTTC,CASRGDRGIYNEQFF
few,TRBV28,TRBJ1-1,-,TGTGCCAGCAGCCAGGACATGAACACTGAAGCTTTCTTT,CASSQDMNTEAFF
-,TRBV7-9,TRBJ2-7,TRBD1,TGTGCCAGCAGCTTAGGGGGCAGGGGGTCGGGGGAGCAGTACTTC,CASSLGGRGSGEQYF
-,TRBV6-5,TRBJ1-2,TRBD1,TGTGCCAGCAGGGGGGACAGGACGTTAGGCTACACCTTC,CASRGDRTLGYTF
few,TRBV7-9,TRBJ1-2,-,TGTGCCAGCAGCCCGGATCTGAGGCATGGCTACACCTTC,CASSPDLRHGYTF
-,TRBV19,TRBJ2-7,-,TGTGCCAGTAAGTCCCAGATTTCCTACGAGCAGTACTTC,CASKSQISYEQYF
-,TRBV6-6,TRBJ2-7,TRBD1,TGTGCCAGCAGTAGTTTGGGACAGGGCGTCGCGCAGTACTTC,CASSSLGQGVAQYF
-,TRBV2,TRBJ1-5,-,TGTGCCAGCAGTGTCGGGGGGGGGAATAGCAATCAGCCCCAGCATTTT,CASSVGGGNSNQPQHF
few,TRBV5-1,TRBJ1-1,-,TGCGCCAGCAGCTTGGCCGCGGGAAACACTGAAGCTTTCTTT,CASSLAAGNTEAFF
-,TRBV29-1,TRBJ2-5,-,TGCAGCGTTGAAGTAAACCAAGAGACCCAGTACTTC,CSVEVNQETQYF
-,TRBV30,TRBJ1-5,TRBD1,TGTGCCTGGAGTACCGGGACAGGGTATTATCAGCCCCAGCATTTT,CAWSTGTGYYQPQHF
-,TRBV4-1,TRBJ1-3,TRBD1,TGCGCCAGCAGCCAAGAGGGACAGTTTGGAAACACCATATATTTT,CASSQEGQFGNTIYF
-,TRBV7-8,TRBJ2-1,TRBD2,TGTGCCAGCAGCTTAGCGGCGTTGGCAGCGGGGGGTCGGGAGCAGTTCTTC,CASSLAALAAGGREQFF
-,TRBV28,TRBJ1-2,TRBD1,TGTGCCAGCCGACAGGGTCGTGGCTACACCTTC,CASRQGRGYTF
-,TRBV6-5,TRBJ2-7,-,TGTGCCAGCAGCCCTAGGGGGGGTCCCTACGAGCAGTACTTC,CASSPRGGPYEQYF
-,TRBV4-1,TRBJ1-2,-,TGCGCCAGCAGCCTCGCAGTGGGAGGGGGGGGCCGTGATGGCTACACCTTC,CASSLAVGGGGRDGYTF
-,TRBV28,TRBJ1-1,-,TGTGCCAGCAGTTTAAGGAGGGAGAACACTGAAGCTTTCTTT,CASSLRRENTEAFF
-,TRBV4-1,TRBJ2-7,-,TGCGCCAGCAGCCAAGATGGGACTTGGGGGGACGAGCAGTACTTC,CASSQDGTWGDEQYF
few,TRBV2,TRBJ2-7,TRBD1,TGTGCCAGCAAGGACCGAACAGGGGAAGGCTACGAGCAGTACTTC,CASKDRTGEGYEQYF
few,TRBV5-1,TRBJ1-1,-,TGCGCCAGCAGAATTCAAGGGGAGAACACTGAAGCTTTCTTT,CASRIQGENTEAFF
-,TRBV6-1,TRBJ1-2,-,TGTGCCAGCAGTGAAAGTAGTAACAGGGTGGGCTATGGCTACACCTTC,CASSESSNRVGYGYTF
-,TRBV5-1,TRBJ2-1,-,TGCGCCAGCAGCGTCCCTGACGGTAGGAAGCGGGACAACAATGAGCAGTTCTTC,CASSVPDGRKRDNNEQFF
-,TRBV7-7,TRBJ2-1,TRBD2,TGTGCTAGCAGCTTCGGGACTAGTTCGCGTGAGCAGTTCTTC,CASSFGTSSREQFF
-,TRBV7-8,TRBJ1-2,TRBD1,TGTGCCAGCAGCTTAGGCAGGGGGAGCTATGGCTACACCTTC,CASSLGRGSYGYTF
-,TRBV2,TRBJ2-7,-,TGTGCCAGCAGCGATGACAGGCGGTGGCGGGTATCCTACGAGCAGTACTTC,CASSDDRRWRVSYEQYF
once,TRBV9,TRBJ1-6,-,TGTGCCAGCAGCGTCGAGGGTAATAATTCACCCCTCCACTTT,CASSVEGNNSPLHF
-,TRBV7-8,TRBJ2-7,-,TGTGCCAGCAGCTTAGCCACTTCGGGACAAGGTTACTACGAGCAGTACTTC,CASSLATSGQGYYEQYF
-,TRBV5-1,TRBJ2-2,TRBD1,TGCGCCAGCAGCTTACAGGGGGCGAACACCGGGGAGCTGTTTTTT,CASSLQGANTGELFF
-,TRBV19,TRBJ2-6,-,TGTGCCAGTAGTATAGTACTCTCTGGGGCCAACGTCCTGACTTTC,CASSIVLSGANVLTF
-,TRBV27,TRBJ2-5,TRBD2,TGTGCCAGCAGAGGGACTAGTTTGGAGACCCAGTACTTC,CASRGTSLETQYF
-,TRBV28,TRBJ2-2,TRBD1,TGTGCCAGCAGTTTACCCGACAGGGGTTACTACACCGGGGAGCTGTTTTTT,CASSLPDRGYYTGELFF
-,TRBV18,TRBJ2-7,TRBD2,TGTGCCAGCTCACCGACAAACGGGAGGGGCTACGAGCAGTACTTC,CASSPTNGRGYEQYF
-,TRBV30,TRBJ1-2,-,TGTGCCTGGAGTGTACTGGGTCCGGAATACTATGGCCACACCTTC,CAWSVLGPEYYGHTF
-,TRBV18,TRBJ1-1,-,TGTGCCAGCTCACCATACACCCGGGTGGAGGCATCCAGGCTGAACACTGAAGCTTTCTTT,CASSPYTRVEASRLNTEAFF
few,TRBV5-8,TRBJ2-1,TRBD2,TGTGCCAGCAGCTTTTTCGCTAGCGGGTCCCCGCGAACCTACAATGAGCAGTTCTTC,CASSFFASGSPRTYNEQFF
-,TRBV30,TRBJ1-4,-,TGTGCCTGGAGTGTAGTGACAGGAGTTAATGAAAAACTGTTTTTT,CAWSVVTGVNEKLFF
-,TRBV27,TRBJ2-7,-,TGTGCCAGCAGTTTACGGCGACACAACTCTTTCGAGCAGTACTTC,CASSLRRHNSFEQYF
-,TRBV7-8,TRBJ1-3,-,TGTGCCAGCAGCGAGCACGACCGAGGCTCTGGAAACACCATATATTTT,CASSEHDRGSGNTIYF
-,TRBV7-9,TRBJ1-4,TRBD1,TGTGCCAGCAGCTTGGGGACAGGGTCGGAAAAACTGTTTTTT,CASSLGTGSEKLFF
-,TRBV4-1,TRBJ1-2,TRBD1,TGCGCCAGCAGCCAATTTATCGCGTTAGGGGGCTCTGGCTACACCTTC,CASSQFIALGGSGYTF
-,TRBV11-2,TRBJ2-5,-,TGTGCCAGCAGCTTCGGAAACTCCGGGGAGACCCAGTACTTC,CASSFGNSGETQYF
once,TRBV28,TRBJ2-5,-,TGTGCCAGCAGTATCGCCGATGGGGGCGGGAGAGAGACCCAGTACTTC,CASSIADGGGRETQYF
-,TRBV6-6,TRBJ2-3,-,TGTGCCAGCAGTCTCACAGATACGCAGTATTTT,CASSLTDTQYF